This T cell receptor beta chain was documented in a study of blood T cell repertoires in COVID-19. Repertoires were generated with immunoSEQ multiplex PCR, while TCRdb's copy carries only in-frame clones and drops some. The table includes some 450,000 clones, roughly 90% detected once. The V end was cut by 6 bases, the J end by 2 bases, with 14 bases between. The CDR3 is 15 residues long. Germline V gene sequence: CDR1 MNHEY, CDR2 SVGAGI. This rearrangement joins TRBV6-5 to TRBJ2-1; tentative D call: TRBD2 (6 bases). The sequence was obtained from a man younger than 35 with COVID-19, enrolled during active disease. Input material: peripheral blood. CDR3 nucleotide sequence: TGTGCCAGCAGAACCGGGACTGGGACCTACAATGAGCAGTTCTTC. Amino acids: CASRTGTGTYNEQFF.